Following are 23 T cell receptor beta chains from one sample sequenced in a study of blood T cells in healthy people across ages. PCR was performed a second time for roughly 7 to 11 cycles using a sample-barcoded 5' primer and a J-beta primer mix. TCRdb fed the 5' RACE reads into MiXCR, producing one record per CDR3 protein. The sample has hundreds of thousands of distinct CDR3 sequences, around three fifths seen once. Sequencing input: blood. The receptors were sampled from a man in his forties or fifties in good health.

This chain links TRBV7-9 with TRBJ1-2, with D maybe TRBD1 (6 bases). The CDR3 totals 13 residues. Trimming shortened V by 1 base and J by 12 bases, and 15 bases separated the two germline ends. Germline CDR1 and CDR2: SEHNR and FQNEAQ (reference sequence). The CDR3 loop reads CASSLEGTGSNTF. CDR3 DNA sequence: TGTGCCAGCAGCTTAGAGGGAACAGGGAGCAACACCTTC. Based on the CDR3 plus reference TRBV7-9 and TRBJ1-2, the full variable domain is DTGVSQNPRHKITKRGQNVTFRCDPISEHNRLYWYRQTLGQGPEFLTYFQNEAQLEKSRLLSDRFSAERPKGSFSTLEIQRTEQGDSAMYLCASSLEGTGSNTFGSGTRLTVV.

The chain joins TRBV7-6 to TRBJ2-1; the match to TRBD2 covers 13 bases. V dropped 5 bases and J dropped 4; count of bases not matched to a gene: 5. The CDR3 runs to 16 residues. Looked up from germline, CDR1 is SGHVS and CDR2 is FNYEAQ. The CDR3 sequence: CASSVRLAGGYNEQFF. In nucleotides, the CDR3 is TGTGCCAGCAGCGTAAGACTAGCGGGGGGATACAATGAGCAGTTCTTC.

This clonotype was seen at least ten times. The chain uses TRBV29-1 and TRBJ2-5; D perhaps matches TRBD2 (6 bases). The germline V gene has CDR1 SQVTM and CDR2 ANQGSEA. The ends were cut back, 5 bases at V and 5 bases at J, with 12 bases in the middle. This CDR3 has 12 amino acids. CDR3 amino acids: CSVPRGVETQYF. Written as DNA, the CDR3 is TGCAGCGTTCCGCGGGGTGTCGAGACCCAGTACTTC.

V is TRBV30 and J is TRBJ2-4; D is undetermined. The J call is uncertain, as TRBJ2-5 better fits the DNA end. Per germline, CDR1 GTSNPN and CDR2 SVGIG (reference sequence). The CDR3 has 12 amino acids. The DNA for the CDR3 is TGTGCCTGGAGTAGCTACCAAGAGACCCAGTACTTC. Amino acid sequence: CAWSSYQETQYF.

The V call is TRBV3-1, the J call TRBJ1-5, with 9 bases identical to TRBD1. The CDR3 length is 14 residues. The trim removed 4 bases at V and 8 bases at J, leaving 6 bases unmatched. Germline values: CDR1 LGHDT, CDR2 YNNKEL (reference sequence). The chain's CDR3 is CASSLTGGREPQHF. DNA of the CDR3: TGTGCCAGCAGCCTTACAGGGGGCCGTGAGCCCCAGCATTTT.

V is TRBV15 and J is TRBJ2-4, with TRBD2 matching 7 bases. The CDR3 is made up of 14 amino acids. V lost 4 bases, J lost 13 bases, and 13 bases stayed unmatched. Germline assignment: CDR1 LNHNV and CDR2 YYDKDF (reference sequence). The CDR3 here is CATSTREGRNEQYF. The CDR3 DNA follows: TGTGCCACCAGCACGAGGGAGGGCCGTAATGAGCAGTACTTC.

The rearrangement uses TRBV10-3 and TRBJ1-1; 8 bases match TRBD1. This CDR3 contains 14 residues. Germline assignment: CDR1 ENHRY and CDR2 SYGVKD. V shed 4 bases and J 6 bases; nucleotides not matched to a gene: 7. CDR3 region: CAISVAGGGSEAFF. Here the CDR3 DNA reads TGTGCCATCAGTGTCGCAGGGGGCGGTTCTGAAGCTTTCTTT.

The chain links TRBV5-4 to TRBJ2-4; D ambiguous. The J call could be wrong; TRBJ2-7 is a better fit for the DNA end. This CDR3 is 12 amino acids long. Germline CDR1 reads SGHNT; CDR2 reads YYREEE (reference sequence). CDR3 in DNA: TGTGCCAGCAGCTTGCAAGCGCGCGAGCAGTACTTC. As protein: CASSLQAREQYF.

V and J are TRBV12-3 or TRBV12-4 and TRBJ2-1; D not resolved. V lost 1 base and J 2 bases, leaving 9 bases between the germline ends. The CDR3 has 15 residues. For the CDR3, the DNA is TGTGCCAGCAGTTTAGAGCCGGGTCCCTACAATGAGCAGTTCTTC. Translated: CASSLEPGPYNEQFF.

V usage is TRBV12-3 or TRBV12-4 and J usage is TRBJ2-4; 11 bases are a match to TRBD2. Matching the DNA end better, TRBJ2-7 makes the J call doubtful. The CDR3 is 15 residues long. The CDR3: CASTSGLAASYEQYF. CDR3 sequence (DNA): TGTGCCAGCACCTCGGGACTAGCGGCCAGTTACGAGCAGTACTTC.

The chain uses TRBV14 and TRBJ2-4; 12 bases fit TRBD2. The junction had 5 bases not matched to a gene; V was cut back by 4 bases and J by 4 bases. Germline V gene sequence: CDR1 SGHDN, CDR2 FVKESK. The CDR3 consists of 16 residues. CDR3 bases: TGTGCCAGCAGCCCGACTAGCGGGAGTGCGAAAAACATTCAGTACTTC. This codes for CASSPTSGSAKNIQYF.

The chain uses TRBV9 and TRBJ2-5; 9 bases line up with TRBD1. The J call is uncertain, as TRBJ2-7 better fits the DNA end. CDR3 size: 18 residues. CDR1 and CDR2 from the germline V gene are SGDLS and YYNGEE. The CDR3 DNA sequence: TGTGCCAGCAGCGAAGGCCCCCTCCGGCCGGGACAGGGCATCGAGCAGTACTTC. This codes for CASSEGPLRPGQGIEQYF.

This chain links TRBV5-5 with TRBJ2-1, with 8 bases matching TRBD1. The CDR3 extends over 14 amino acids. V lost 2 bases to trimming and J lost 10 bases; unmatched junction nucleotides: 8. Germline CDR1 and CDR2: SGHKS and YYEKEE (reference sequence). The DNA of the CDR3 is TGTGCCAGCAGCTTAGCCACGACAGGGGAAGAGCAGTTCTTC. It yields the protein CASSLATTGEEQFF.

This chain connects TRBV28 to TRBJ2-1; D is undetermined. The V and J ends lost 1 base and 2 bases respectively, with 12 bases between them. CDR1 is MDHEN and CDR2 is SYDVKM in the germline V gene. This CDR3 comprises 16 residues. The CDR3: CASSLFGRTTYNEQFF. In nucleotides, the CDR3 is TGTGCCAGCAGTTTATTCGGCCGTACCACCTACAATGAGCAGTTCTTC. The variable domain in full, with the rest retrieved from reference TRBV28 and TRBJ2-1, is DVKVTQSSRYLVKRTGEKVFLECVQDMDHENMFWYRQDPGLGLRLIYFSYDVKMKEKGDIPEGYSVSREKKERFSLILESASTNQTSMYLCASSLFGRTTYNEQFFGPGTRLTVL.

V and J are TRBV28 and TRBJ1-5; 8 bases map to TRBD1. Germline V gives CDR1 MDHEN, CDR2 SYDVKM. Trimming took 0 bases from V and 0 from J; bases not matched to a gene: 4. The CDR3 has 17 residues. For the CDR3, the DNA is TGTGCCAGCAGTTTATGGTCCGGACAGGGTAGCAATCAGCCCCAGCATTTT. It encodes CASSLWSGQGSNQPQHF.

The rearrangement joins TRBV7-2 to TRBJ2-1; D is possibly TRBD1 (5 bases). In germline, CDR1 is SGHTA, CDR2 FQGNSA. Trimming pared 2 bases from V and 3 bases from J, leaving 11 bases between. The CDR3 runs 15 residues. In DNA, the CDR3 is TGTGCCAGCAGCTTATCTGGGGCCGGCTACAATGAGCAGTTCTTC. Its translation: CASSLSGAGYNEQFF.

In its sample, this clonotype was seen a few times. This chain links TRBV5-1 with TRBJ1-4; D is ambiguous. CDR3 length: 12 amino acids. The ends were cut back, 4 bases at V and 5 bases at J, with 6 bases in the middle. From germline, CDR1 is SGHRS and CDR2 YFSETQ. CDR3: CASSPGNEKLFF. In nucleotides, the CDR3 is TGCGCCAGCAGCCCCGGGAATGAAAAACTGTTTTTT.

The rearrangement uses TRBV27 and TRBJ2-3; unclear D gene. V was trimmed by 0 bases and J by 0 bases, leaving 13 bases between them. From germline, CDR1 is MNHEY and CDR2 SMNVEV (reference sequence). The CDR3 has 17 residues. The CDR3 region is CASSLSVAVKSTDTQYF. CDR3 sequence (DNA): TGTGCCAGCAGTTTATCTGTGGCGGTCAAAAGCACAGATACGCAGTATTTT.

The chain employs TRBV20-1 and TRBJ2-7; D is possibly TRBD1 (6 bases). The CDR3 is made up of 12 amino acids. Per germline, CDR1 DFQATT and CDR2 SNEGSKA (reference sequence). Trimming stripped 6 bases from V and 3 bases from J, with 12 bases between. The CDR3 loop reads CSALEGVYEQYF. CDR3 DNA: TGCAGTGCCCTCGAGGGGGTCTACGAGCAGTACTTC.

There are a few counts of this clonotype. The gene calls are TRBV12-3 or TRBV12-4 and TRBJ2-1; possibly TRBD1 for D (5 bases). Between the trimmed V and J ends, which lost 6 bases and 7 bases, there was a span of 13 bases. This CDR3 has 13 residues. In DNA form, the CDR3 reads TGTGCCAGCAGGGCAAGACAGCGTAATGAGCAGTTCTTC. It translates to CASRARQRNEQFF.

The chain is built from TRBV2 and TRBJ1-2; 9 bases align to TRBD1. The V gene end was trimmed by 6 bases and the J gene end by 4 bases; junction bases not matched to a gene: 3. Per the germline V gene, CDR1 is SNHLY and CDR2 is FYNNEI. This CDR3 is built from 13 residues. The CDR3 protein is CASRGTGIYGYTF. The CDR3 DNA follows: TGTGCCAGCAGGGGGACAGGGATCTATGGCTACACCTTC.

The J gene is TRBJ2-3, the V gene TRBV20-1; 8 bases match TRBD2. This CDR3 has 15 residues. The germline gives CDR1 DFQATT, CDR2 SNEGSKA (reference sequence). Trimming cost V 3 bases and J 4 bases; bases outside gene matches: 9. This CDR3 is CSASLKRGRADTQYF. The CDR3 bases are TGCAGTGCTAGTCTCAAGCGGGGGCGTGCAGATACGCAGTATTTT.

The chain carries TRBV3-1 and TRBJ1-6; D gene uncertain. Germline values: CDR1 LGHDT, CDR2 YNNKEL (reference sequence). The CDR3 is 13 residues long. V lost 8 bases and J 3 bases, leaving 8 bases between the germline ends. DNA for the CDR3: TGTGCCAGCCGGCGAGTCTATAATTCACCCCTCCACTTT. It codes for CASRRVYNSPLHF.